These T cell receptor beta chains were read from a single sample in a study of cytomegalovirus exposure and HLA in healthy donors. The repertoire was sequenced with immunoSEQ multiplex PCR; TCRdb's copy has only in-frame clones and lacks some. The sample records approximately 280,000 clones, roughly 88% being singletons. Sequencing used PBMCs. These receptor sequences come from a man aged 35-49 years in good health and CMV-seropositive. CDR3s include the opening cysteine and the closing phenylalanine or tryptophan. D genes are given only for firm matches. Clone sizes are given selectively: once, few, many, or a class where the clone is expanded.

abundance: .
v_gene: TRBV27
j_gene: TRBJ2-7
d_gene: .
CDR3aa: CASSSRGLTRGGYEQYF
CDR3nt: TGTGCCAGCAGTTCTAGGGGCTTGACTAGAGGTGGGTACGAGCAGTACTTC

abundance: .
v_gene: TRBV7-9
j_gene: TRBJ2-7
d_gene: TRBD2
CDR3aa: CASSLEGAGAYEQYF
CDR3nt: TGTGCCAGCAGCTTAGAGGGAGCGGGGGCCTACGAGCAGTACTTC

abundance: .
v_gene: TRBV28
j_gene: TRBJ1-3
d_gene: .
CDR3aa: CASRRRAGNTIYF
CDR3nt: TGTGCCAGCAGGCGGCGGGCTGGAAACACCATATATTTT

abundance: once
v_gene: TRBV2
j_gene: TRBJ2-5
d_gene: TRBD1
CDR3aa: CASSPDRGQETQYF
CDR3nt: TGTGCCAGCAGTCCGGACAGGGGGCAAGAGACCCAGTACTTC

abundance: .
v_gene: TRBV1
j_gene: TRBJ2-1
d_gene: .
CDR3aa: CTSSQDNGGNEQFF
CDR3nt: TGCACCAGCAGCCAAGATAACGGTGGCAATGAGCAGTTCTTC

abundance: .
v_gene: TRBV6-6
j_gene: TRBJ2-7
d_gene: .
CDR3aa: CASSYGLPDYEQYF
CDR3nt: TGTGCCAGCAGTTACGGCCTTCCCGACTACGAGCAGTACTTC

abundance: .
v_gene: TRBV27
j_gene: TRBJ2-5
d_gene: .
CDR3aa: CASSSPGSGETQYF
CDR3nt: TGTGCCAGCAGTTCACCAGGGTCGGGAGAGACCCAGTACTTC

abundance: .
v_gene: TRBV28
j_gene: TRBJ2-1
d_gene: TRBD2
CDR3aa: CASFEREGYNEQFF
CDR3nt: TGTGCCAGCTTTGAGCGGGAAGGCTACAATGAGCAGTTCTTC

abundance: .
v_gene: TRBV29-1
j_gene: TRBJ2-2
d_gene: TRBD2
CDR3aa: CSVRGVWSETGELFF
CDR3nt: TGCAGCGTCCGGGGGGTTTGGAGTGAAACCGGGGAGCTGTTTTTT

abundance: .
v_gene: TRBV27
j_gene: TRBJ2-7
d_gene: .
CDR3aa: CASSGPAEQYF
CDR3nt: TGTGCCAGCAGTGGGCCCGCCGAGCAGTACTTC

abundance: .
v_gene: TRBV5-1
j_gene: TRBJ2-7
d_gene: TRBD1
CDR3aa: CASRVGQRKSEQYF
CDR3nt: TGCGCCAGCAGGGTGGGACAGCGTAAGTCCGAGCAGTACTTC

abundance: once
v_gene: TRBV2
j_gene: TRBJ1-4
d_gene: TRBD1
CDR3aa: CASSDRDRVGGEKLFF
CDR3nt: TGTGCCAGCAGTGACAGGGACAGGGTAGGAGGAGAAAAACTGTTTTTT

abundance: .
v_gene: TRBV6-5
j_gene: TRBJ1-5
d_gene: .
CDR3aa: CASSKAQGMQHF
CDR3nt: TGTGCCAGCAGTAAGGCCCAGGGAATGCAGCATTTT

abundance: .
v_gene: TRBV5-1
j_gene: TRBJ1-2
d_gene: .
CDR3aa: CASSLEPREGGYTF
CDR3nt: TGCGCCAGCAGCTTGGAACCCAGGGAGGGAGGCTACACCTTC

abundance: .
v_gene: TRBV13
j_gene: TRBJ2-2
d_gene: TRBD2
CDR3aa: CASSLWGGTANTGELFF
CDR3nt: TGTGCCAGCAGCTTGTGGGGGGGGACGGCCAACACCGGGGAGCTGTTTTTT